Listed below are T cell receptor beta chains from one sample, sequenced in a study of T cell responses to AZD1222 COVID-19 vaccine. TCRdb's copy holds only in-frame clones and misses some; the assay was immunoSEQ multiplex PCR. The data show 90,000 to 110,000 clones, 89% seen once. The material was peripheral blood, obtained 28 days after the second AZD1222 dose. These receptors were taken from an adult who received the AZD1222 COVID-19 vaccine. Both conserved end residues are part of each CDR3. Fields, in order: J gene, clone size, V gene, D gene, CDR3 DNA, CDR3 protein. The D gene is left open where the match is weak. Where a row states a size, it is once, few, many or the class of an expanded clone; other rows omit it.

j_call: TRBJ2-1
clone_size: -
v_call: TRBV7-8
d_call: -
cdr3_nt: TGTGCCAGCAGCCCCTATAGCAGGGGCTCCTACAATGAGCAGTTCTTC
cdr3_aa: CASSPYSRGSYNEQFF

j_call: TRBJ2-2
clone_size: -
v_call: TRBV7-9
d_call: -
cdr3_nt: TGTGCCACGGTAAACACCGGGGAGCTGTTTTTT
cdr3_aa: CATVNTGELFF

j_call: TRBJ2-5
clone_size: -
v_call: TRBV10-1
d_call: -
cdr3_nt: TGCGCCAGCAGTGACCGGTCTGGGATGACCCAGTACTTC
cdr3_aa: CASSDRSGMTQYF

j_call: TRBJ1-1
clone_size: -
v_call: TRBV11-2
d_call: -
cdr3_nt: TGTGCCAGCAGCTTAGATCGGGCTGCGGAAGCTTTCTTT
cdr3_aa: CASSLDRAAEAFF

j_call: TRBJ2-1
clone_size: once
v_call: TRBV28
d_call: TRBD2
cdr3_nt: TGTGCCAGCAGTTTAACCGCTGGGACTAGCGGGAGCTTGGACGAGCAGTTCTTC
cdr3_aa: CASSLTAGTSGSLDEQFF

j_call: TRBJ2-7
clone_size: once
v_call: TRBV11-2
d_call: TRBD1
cdr3_nt: TGTGCCAGCAGCTTGCTGGACGGACAGGGTAGGAACGAGCAGTACTTC
cdr3_aa: CASSLLDGQGRNEQYF

j_call: TRBJ2-5
clone_size: -
v_call: TRBV19
d_call: -
cdr3_nt: TGTGCCAGTAGTATAGATCGAGGAGAGACCCAGTACTTC
cdr3_aa: CASSIDRGETQYF

j_call: TRBJ2-7
clone_size: -
v_call: TRBV28
d_call: -
cdr3_nt: TGTGCCAGCAGACGGAAGCCCGGGGAGCAGTACTTC
cdr3_aa: CASRRKPGEQYF

j_call: TRBJ2-7
clone_size: -
v_call: TRBV6-5
d_call: -
cdr3_nt: TGTGCCAGCAGTTCTGGAGGGGCCGGATTTAACGAGCAGTACTTC
cdr3_aa: CASSSGGAGFNEQYF

j_call: TRBJ2-2
clone_size: -
v_call: TRBV5-1
d_call: TRBD2
cdr3_nt: TGCGCCAGCAGCCCGAGGCCAGCGGGAGGGAACACCGGGGAGCTGTTTTTT
cdr3_aa: CASSPRPAGGNTGELFF

j_call: TRBJ1-6
clone_size: -
v_call: TRBV18
d_call: -
cdr3_nt: TGTGCCAGCTCACCACTTTCGGGGGATAATTCACCCCTCCACTTT
cdr3_aa: CASSPLSGDNSPLHF